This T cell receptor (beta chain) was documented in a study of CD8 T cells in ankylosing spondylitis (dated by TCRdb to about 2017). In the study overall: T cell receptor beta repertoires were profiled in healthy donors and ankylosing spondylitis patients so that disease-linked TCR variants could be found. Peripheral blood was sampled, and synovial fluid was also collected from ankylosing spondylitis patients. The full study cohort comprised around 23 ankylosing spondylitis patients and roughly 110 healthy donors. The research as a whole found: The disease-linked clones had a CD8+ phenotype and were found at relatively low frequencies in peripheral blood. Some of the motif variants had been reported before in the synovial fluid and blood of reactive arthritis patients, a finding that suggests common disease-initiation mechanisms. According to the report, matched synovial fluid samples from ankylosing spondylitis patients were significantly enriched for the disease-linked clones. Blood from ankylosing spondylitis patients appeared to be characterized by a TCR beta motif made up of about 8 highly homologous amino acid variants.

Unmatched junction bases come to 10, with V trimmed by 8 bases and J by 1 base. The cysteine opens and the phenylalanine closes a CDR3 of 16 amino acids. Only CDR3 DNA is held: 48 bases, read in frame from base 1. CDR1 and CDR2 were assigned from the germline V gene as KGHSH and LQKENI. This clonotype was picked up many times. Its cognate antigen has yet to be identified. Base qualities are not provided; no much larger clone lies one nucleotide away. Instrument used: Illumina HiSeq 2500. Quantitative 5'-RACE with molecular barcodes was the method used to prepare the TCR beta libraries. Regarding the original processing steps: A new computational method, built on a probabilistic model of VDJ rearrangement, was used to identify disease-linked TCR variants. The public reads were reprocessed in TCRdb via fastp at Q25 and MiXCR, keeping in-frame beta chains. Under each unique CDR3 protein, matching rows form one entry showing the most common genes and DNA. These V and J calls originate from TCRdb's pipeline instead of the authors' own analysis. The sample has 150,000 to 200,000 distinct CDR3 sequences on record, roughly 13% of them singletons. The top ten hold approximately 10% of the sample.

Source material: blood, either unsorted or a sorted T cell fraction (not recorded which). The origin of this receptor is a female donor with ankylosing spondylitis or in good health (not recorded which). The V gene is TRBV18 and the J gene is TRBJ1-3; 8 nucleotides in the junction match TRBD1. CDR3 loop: CASTNGQGTSGNTIYF. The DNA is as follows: TGTGCCAGCACCAACGGACAGGGAACGTCTGGAAACACCATATATTTT.